This entry describes one T cell receptor beta chain. Its antigen is undetermined. The CDR3 is 17 amino acids. Sequencing in the ViraFEST assay came after antigen-specific CD4+ T cells had been expanded with viral peptide pools, which were used to stimulate PBMC. A roughly 10-day culture period preceded the isolation of CD4+ T cells. This person's SARS-CoV-2 infection, confirmed by PCR, occurred between March and December 2020. Wells containing two million PBMC each were cultured with roughly 10 IU/ml IL-2 and 8 to 10 ug/ml peptides. The data originate from a study of vaccination effects on CD4 cells after COVID-19. Assay: immunoSEQ multiplex PCR; the TCRdb copy retains only in-frame clones and omits some. The profile shows 55,000 to 90,000 clones, around 70% of them singletons.

The V call is TRBV21-1, the J call TRBJ2-2; the D call in the table, TRBD2, was not verified against the DNA. TRBV21-1 is a recognized pseudogene. Sequences were derived from CD4+ T cells from PBMCs cultured with HIV peptides, sampled before COVID-19 vaccination. Documented subset: HIV-1 Nef peptide pool negative control/reference culture. The TCR was taken from a human donor who had a prior SARS-CoV-2 infection. The CDR3 spells CASSSRRGAENTGELFF. For the CDR3, the DNA is TGTGCCAGCAGCTCCAGGCGGGGGGCTGAGAACACCGGGGAGCTGTTTTTT.